These T cell receptor beta chains were read from a single sample in a study of human T cells and chemical hapten exposure. TCRdb redid the calling of the RACE reads with MiXCR, one entry per CDR3 protein. The sample has approximately 370,000 distinct CDR3 sequences; about 5% are singletons. The source material was whole blood, sampled in connection with sensitization to the hapten diphenylcyclopropenone (DPC). The source is a woman aged 18-35 years with alopecia areata. Some clones in this sample may be carry-over from other donors' samples. CDR3s include the opening cysteine and the closing phenylalanine or tryptophan. The D gene is left open where the match is weak. Size values are once, few and many counts, or a class for expanded clones, and some rows have none.

j_call	v_call	clone_size	d_call	cdr3_nt	cdr3_aa
TRBJ2-3	TRBV10-3	-	-	TGTGCCATCAGTGAGTTGGGGGGAGGCACAGATACGCAGTATTTT	CAISELGGGTDTQYF
TRBJ2-7	TRBV27	-	TRBD1	TGTGCCAGCAGCAACACCGGGACAGGGGACCACGAGCAGTACTTC	CASSNTGTGDHEQYF
TRBJ1-2	TRBV7-6	-	-	TGTGCCAGCAGCCCCCGCGGGACCGGCGGGGATGGCTACACCTTC	CASSPRGTGGDGYTF
TRBJ2-2	TRBV4-3	-	TRBD1	TGCGCCAGCAGCCAAGGACAGGGGCGGACCGGGGAGCTGTTTTTT	CASSQGQGRTGELFF
TRBJ2-3	TRBV7-7	few	TRBD1	TGTGCTAGCAGCTCAGGGGTGACAGGGGGAGATACGCAGTATTTT	CASSSGVTGGDTQYF
TRBJ1-1	TRBV7-9	few	-	TGTGCCAGCAGCTTGTCGGTTACTACTGAAGCTTTCTTT	CASSLSVTTEAFF
TRBJ2-5	TRBV5-1	many	-	TGCGCCAGCAGCTGGACAGACCAAGAGACCCAGTACTTC	CASSWTDQETQYF
TRBJ2-3	TRBV6-2/TRBV6-3	few	-	TGTGCCAGCAGTCCAACAGGGTTCGAAGATACGCAGTATTTT	CASSPTGFEDTQYF
TRBJ2-7	TRBV3-1	few	-	TGTGCCAGCAGCCCAACGGACGGTCCCCACGAGCAGTACTTC	CASSPTDGPHEQYF
TRBJ2-3	TRBV7-2	many	-	TGTGCCAGCAGCTCGCAGAGTCTAGATACGCAGTATTTT	CASSSQSLDTQYF
TRBJ1-1	TRBV9	few	-	TGTGCCAGCAGCGTAGAGGGGACACCTAACACTGAAGCTTTCTTT	CASSVEGTPNTEAFF
TRBJ2-2	TRBV27	many	-	TGTGCCAGCAGCACGCAGGGGCTACTGAACACCGGGGAGCTGTTTTTT	CASSTQGLLNTGELFF
TRBJ1-2	TRBV5-6	many	-	TGTGCCAGCAGCTTGGGCGCTTACGGAGGCTATGGCTACACCTTC	CASSLGAYGGYGYTF
TRBJ2-3	TRBV4-3	many	-	TGCGCCAGCAGCCAAGATTACGGGGCCGCCACAGATACGCAGTATTTT	CASSQDYGAATDTQYF
TRBJ1-1	TRBV3-1	-	-	TGTGCCAGCAGCCAATACGGGGGTAAGACTGAAGCTTTCTTT	CASSQYGGKTEAFF
TRBJ2-3	TRBV6-2/TRBV6-3	-	-	TGTGCCAGCAGTTCTACAGACACAGATACGCAGTATTTT	CASSSTDTDTQYF
TRBJ1-4	TRBV2	many	-	TGTGCCAGCAGCGAGCCCCTTCTTTGGGGAGCAACTAATGAAAAACTGTTTTTT	CASSEPLLWGATNEKLFF
TRBJ2-1	TRBV9	-	TRBD2	TGTGCCAGCAGCGCCCGGGAGGATGAGCAGTTCTTC	CASSAREDEQFF
TRBJ2-3	TRBV28	few	-	TGTGCCAGCAGTTCCCATAGCACAGATACGCAGTATTTT	CASSSHSTDTQYF
TRBJ2-7	TRBV5-1	-	-	TGCGCCAGCAGCTGGAGATCCGGCTACGAGCAGTACTTC	CASSWRSGYEQYF
TRBJ2-2	TRBV12-3/TRBV12-4	many	-	TGTGCCAGCAGTCCCTACGACAGTTCGAACACCGGGGAGCTGTTTTTT	CASSPYDSSNTGELFF
TRBJ1-2	TRBV6-1	many	-	TGTGCCAGCAGTGAAGCGGTCACACCAGCTAACTATGGCTACACCTTC	CASSEAVTPANYGYTF
TRBJ1-1	TRBV11-1	few	TRBD1	TGTGCCAGCAGCTCCTTGGATGCGTTACTGGGGACAGGGGCGAACACTGAAGCTTTCTTT	CASSSLDALLGTGANTEAFF
TRBJ1-1	TRBV12-3/TRBV12-4	-	-	TGTGCCAGCAGTTTAGCGGGGGCAGGGCGAGGGACTGAAGCTTTCTTT	CASSLAGAGRGTEAFF
TRBJ1-1	TRBV12-3/TRBV12-4	few	TRBD1	TGTGCCAGCAGTCCAAGGGACAGGGGGCTGACTGAAGCTTTCTTT	CASSPRDRGLTEAFF